The 21 T cell receptor beta chains below come from one sample, sequenced in a study of control samples from healthy donors and cancer patients. The table came from immunoSEQ multiplex PCR; TCRdb's copy has only in-frame clones and leaves some out. The sample includes around 140,000 clones, 75% to 95% of them seen just once. The sample taken for sequencing was blood. These TCRs come from a man aged 35 to 55 in good health.

In its sample, this clone was seen once. The chain uses TRBV9 and TRBJ2-5, with 7 bases matching TRBD1. The germline gives CDR1 SGDLS, CDR2 YYNGEE. The CDR3 covers 14 residues. The trim removed 0 bases at V and 1 base at J, leaving 0 bases unmatched. The CDR3 reads CASSVAGGQETQYF. For the CDR3, the DNA is TGTGCCAGCAGCGTAGCAGGGGGCCAAGAGACCCAGTACTTC.

The chain employs TRBV3-1 (or the pseudogene TRBV3-2) and TRBJ2-3, with D perhaps TRBD1 or TRBD2 (6 bases each). V lost 3 bases to trimming and J lost 0 bases, with 19 bases between them. The CDR3 totals 18 residues. CDR1 and CDR2 from the germline V gene are LGHDT and YNNKEL (reference sequence). The CDR3 spells CASSQWADQGTSTDTQYF. In DNA, the CDR3 is TGTGCCAGCAGCCAGTGGGCTGACCAGGGGACTAGCACAGATACGCAGTATTTT.

The genes are TRBV10-3 and TRBJ1-1, with D tentatively TRBD1 (5 bases). From germline, CDR1 is ENHRY and CDR2 SYGVKD. The CDR3 has 13 residues. V was shortened by 6 bases and J by 4 bases, with 12 bases between the two germline ends. In DNA form, the CDR3 reads TGTGCCATCAGGACGGGGGAAGGCACTGAAGCTTTCTTT. This gives the protein CAIRTGEGTEAFF.

This chain uses TRBV11-1 with TRBJ2-7; D is undetermined. The germline V gene has CDR1 SGHAT and CDR2 FQDESV (reference sequence). The CDR3 contains 13 residues. Trimming left V 1 base short and J 2 bases short, with 6 bases between. CDR3 loop: CASSLGKPYEQYF. The CDR3 coding sequence is TGTGCCAGCAGCTTAGGGAAACCCTACGAGCAGTACTTC.

The V call is TRBV28, the J call TRBJ1-3; possibly TRBD1 for D (5 bases). Germline CDR1 is MDHEN and CDR2 is SYDVKM. Trimming left V 5 bases short and J 0 bases short, with 14 bases between. The CDR3 totals 16 residues. The chain's CDR3 is CASSPPGPRSGNTIYF. The CDR3 DNA reads TGTGCCAGCAGTCCTCCGGGACCGCGCTCTGGAAACACCATATATTTT.

The V and J genes are TRBV12-3 or TRBV12-4 and TRBJ1-2, with 7 bases lining up with TRBD1. After removal of 8 bases from V and 4 bases from J, the junction contained 7 bases not matched to a gene. This CDR3 region has 13 residues. The CDR3: CASGTDRVYGYTF. DNA of the CDR3: TGTGCCAGCGGGACAGACAGGGTCTATGGCTACACCTTC.

The chain joins TRBV9 to TRBJ2-1; maybe TRBD2 (5 bases). The CDR3 extends over 14 amino acids. V lost 4 bases to trimming and J lost 0 bases, with 8 bases between them. Germline V CDR1 and CDR2: SGDLS, YYNGEE. CDR3 loop: CASSPRDSYNEQFF. DNA of the CDR3: TGTGCCAGCAGCCCCCGGGACTCCTACAATGAGCAGTTCTTC.

This chain connects TRBV5-1 to TRBJ2-1, with 10 nucleotides matching TRBD1. The germline V gene encodes CDR1 SGHRS and CDR2 YFSETQ. CDR3 length: 14 amino acids. The V and J ends lost 3 bases and 9 bases, in that order; junction bases with no gene match: 6. The CDR3 bases are TGCGCCAGCAGCTCCGGGACAGGGGACAGTGAGCAGTTCTTC. Its translation is CASSSGTGDSEQFF.

V usage is TRBV9 and J usage is TRBJ2-3; unclear D gene. Germline-derived CDR1 and CDR2 are SGDLS and YYNGEE. The CDR3 totals 15 residues. Trimming stripped 0 bases from V and 1 base from J, with 9 bases between. The CDR3 coding sequence is TGTGCCAGCAGCGTAGGGGGTCGGGGCACAGATACGCAGTATTTT. Translated: CASSVGGRGTDTQYF.

The chain employs TRBV3-1 (or the pseudogene TRBV3-2) and TRBJ2-3, with D hard to call. The V gene's germline CDR1 is LGHDT and CDR2 YNNKEL (reference sequence). V was cut by 5 bases and J by 6 bases, with 12 bases left in between. The CDR3 totals 13 residues. The CDR3 coding sequence is TGTGCCAGCAGCAGTGTACGGCGGGATACGCAGTATTTT. This codes for CASSSVRRDTQYF.

This clone was recorded a few times. The V and J genes are TRBV5-1 and TRBJ1-5; D ambiguous. The CDR3 length is 14 residues. In germline, CDR1 is SGHRS, CDR2 YFSETQ. Trimming removed 0 bases from V and 4 bases from J, with 8 bases in between. CDR3 bases: TGCGCCAGCAGCTTGGGTCAAGCAAATCAGCCCCAGCATTTT. This translates into CASSLGQANQPQHF.

The J gene is TRBJ1-1, the V gene TRBV7-9; a weak D match, TRBD1 (5 bases). Deletions cut 2 bases from V and 0 bases from J, with 7 bases between. Looked up from germline, CDR1 is SEHNR and CDR2 is FQNEAQ (reference sequence). This CDR3 has 14 residues. The CDR3 here is CASSLSGVNTEAFF. Written as DNA, the CDR3 is TGTGCCAGCAGCTTATCGGGGGTGAACACTGAAGCTTTCTTT.

The chain has TRBV19 and TRBJ1-1; D may be TRBD1 (6 bases). The CDR3 totals 15 residues. V lost 3 bases to trimming and J lost 8 bases, with 19 bases between them. Germline V lookup: CDR1 LNHDA, CDR2 SQIVND (reference sequence). CDR3 loop: CASSMTGFGGLEAFF. CDR3 in DNA: TGTGCCAGTAGTATGACTGGGTTTGGGGGCTTGGAAGCTTTCTTT. Full variable domain (missing parts from reference TRBV19 and TRBJ1-1): DGGITQSPKYLFRKEGQNVTLSCEQNLNHDAMYWYRQDPGQGLRLIYYSQIVNDFQKGDIAEGYSVSREKKESFPLTVTSAQKNPTAFYLCASSMTGFGGLEAFFGQGTRLTVV.

V gene TRBV7-9 combines with J gene TRBJ1-2; D uncertain. V dropped 4 bases and J dropped 8 bases, with 14 bases sitting between them. In germline, CDR1 is SEHNR, CDR2 FQNEAQ (reference sequence). The CDR3 has 13 residues. The CDR3 region is CASSWPGSRGYTF. The CDR3 DNA reads as TGTGCCAGCAGCTGGCCGGGATCTAGGGGCTACACCTTC.

This rearrangement joins TRBV3-1 (or the pseudogene TRBV3-2) to TRBJ2-3; weak D call: TRBD1 (5 bases). CDR3 length: 16 amino acids. Trimming shortened V by 2 bases and J by 3 bases, and 15 bases separated the two germline ends. Germline values: CDR1 LGHDT, CDR2 YNNKEL (reference sequence). The CDR3, as DNA: TGTGCCAGCAGCCAATTTGGATGGGGCACGACAGATACGCAGTATTTT. Protein: CASSQFGWGTTDTQYF.

The V call is TRBV6-5, the J call TRBJ2-6; no clear D gene. With 5 bases removed from V and 7 bases from J, the gap between germline ends came to 12 bases. The CDR3 spans 14 residues. Germline values: CDR1 MNHEY, CDR2 SVGAGI. The CDR3 spells CASSIEPSANVLTF. DNA for the CDR3: TGTGCCAGCAGTATAGAGCCCTCTGCCAACGTCCTGACTTTC.

The V gene is TRBV5-1, the J gene TRBJ1-1, with D possibly matching TRBD1 (5 bases). Trimming removed 4 bases from V and 11 bases from J, with 18 bases in between. The CDR3 sequence is 13 residues long. CDR1 is SGHRS and CDR2 is YFSETQ in the germline V gene. CDR3 amino acids: CASSHEGGANAFF. Written as DNA, the CDR3 is TGCGCCAGCAGCCACGAAGGAGGGGCTAATGCTTTCTTT.

The rearrangement joins TRBV6-6 to TRBJ1-3; TRBD1 agrees at 9 bases. The CDR3 is 15 residues long. V lost 6 bases and J lost 3; bases outside the gene matches: 6. Looked up from germline, CDR1 is MNHNY and CDR2 is SVGAGI (reference sequence). Written as DNA, the CDR3 is TGTGCCAGCAGACTGACAGGGGGTCATGGAAACACCATATATTTT. Translated, it gives CASRLTGGHGNTIYF.

The rearrangement links TRBV4-1 to TRBJ2-3, with a possible D match to TRBD1 (6 bases). There are 15 residues in the CDR3. Trimming shortened V by 6 bases and J by 4 bases, and 17 bases separated the two germline ends. CDR1 is MGHRA and CDR2 is YSYEKL in the germline V gene. The DNA for the CDR3 is TGCGCCAGCAGTCGGGGAACAGGGCCGGCAGATACGCAGTATTTT. Amino acid sequence: CASSRGTGPADTQYF.

The chain carries TRBV11-2 and TRBJ2-5; perhaps TRBD2 as D (6 bases). V was trimmed by 5 bases and J by 4 bases, leaving 17 bases between them. CDR1 is SGHAT, CDR2 FQNNGV, per germline. This CDR3 is built from 15 residues. The CDR3 DNA follows: TGTGCCAGCAGCCTGACCCGAAGTAGCGGAGAGACCCAGTACTTC. The encoded protein is CASSLTRSSGETQYF.

The rearrangement links TRBV5-4 to TRBJ2-5, with 12 bases identical to TRBD2. Germline V gene data show CDR1 as SGHNT and CDR2 as YYREEE (reference sequence). The J segment lost 9 bases and the V segment lost 6 bases, leaving 3 bases of the junction unmatched. CDR3 length equals 12 residues. In DNA form, the CDR3 reads TGTGCCAGCACTCTAGCGGGGGGGGCCCAGTACTTC. Translated, it gives CASTLAGGAQYF.